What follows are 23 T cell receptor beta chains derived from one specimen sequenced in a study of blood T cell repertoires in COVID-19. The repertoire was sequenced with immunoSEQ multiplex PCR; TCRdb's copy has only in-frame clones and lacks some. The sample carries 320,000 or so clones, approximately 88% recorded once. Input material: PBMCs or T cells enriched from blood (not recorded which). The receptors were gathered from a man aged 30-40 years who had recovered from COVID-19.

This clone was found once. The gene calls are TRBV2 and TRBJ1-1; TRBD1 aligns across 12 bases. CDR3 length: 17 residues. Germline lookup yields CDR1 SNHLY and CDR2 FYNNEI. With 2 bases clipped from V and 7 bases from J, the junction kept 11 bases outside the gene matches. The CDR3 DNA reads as TGTGCCAGCAGTGAATCGGGACAGGGGGCTAAAGCTCTTGAAGCTTTCTTT. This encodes CASSESGQGAKALEAFF.

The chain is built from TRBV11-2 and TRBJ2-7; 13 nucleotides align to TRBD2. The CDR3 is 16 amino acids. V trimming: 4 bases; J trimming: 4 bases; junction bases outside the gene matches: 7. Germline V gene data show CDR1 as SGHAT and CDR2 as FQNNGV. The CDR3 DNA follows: TGTGCCAGCAGCTCGTTCCTGACTAGCGGGGGGTACGAGCAGTACTTC. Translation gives CASSSFLTSGGYEQYF.

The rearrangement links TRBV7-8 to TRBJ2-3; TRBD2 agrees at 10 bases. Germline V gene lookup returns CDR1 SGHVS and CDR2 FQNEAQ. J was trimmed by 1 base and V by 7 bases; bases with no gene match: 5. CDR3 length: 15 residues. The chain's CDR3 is CASTALAGGTDTQYF. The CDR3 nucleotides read TGTGCCAGCACCGCGCTAGCGGGGGGCACAGATACGCAGTATTTT.

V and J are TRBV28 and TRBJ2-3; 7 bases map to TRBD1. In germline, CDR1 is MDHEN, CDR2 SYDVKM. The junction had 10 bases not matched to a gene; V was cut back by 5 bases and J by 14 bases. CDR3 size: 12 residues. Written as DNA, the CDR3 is TGTGCCAGCAGTCAAGACAGGGTTCTCTCGTATTTT. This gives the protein CASSQDRVLSYF.

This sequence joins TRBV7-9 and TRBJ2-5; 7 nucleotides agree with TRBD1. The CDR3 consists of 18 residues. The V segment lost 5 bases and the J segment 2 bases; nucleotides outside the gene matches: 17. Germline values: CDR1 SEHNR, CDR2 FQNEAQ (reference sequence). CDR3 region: CASSPRPRQGGLQETQYF. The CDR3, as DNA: TGTGCCAGCAGCCCCAGACCGAGACAGGGTGGGCTTCAAGAGACCCAGTACTTC.

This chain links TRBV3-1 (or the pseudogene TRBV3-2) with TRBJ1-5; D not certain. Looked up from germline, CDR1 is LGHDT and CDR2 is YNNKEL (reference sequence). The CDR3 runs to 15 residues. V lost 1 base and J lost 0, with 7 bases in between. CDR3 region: CASSQGAGSNQPQHF. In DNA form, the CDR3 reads TGTGCCAGCAGCCAAGGCGCGGGTAGCAATCAGCCCCAGCATTTT.

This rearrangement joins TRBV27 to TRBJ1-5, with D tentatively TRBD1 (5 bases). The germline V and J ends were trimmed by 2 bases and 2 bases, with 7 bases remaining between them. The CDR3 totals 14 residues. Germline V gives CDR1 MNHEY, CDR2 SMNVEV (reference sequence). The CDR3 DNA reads TGTGCCAGCAGTTTACAACAGGGCAATCAGCCCCAGCATTTT. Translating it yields CASSLQQGNQPQHF.

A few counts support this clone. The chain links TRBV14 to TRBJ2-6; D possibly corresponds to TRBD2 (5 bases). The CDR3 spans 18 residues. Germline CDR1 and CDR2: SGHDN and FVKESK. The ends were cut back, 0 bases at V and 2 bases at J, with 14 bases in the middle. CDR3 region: CASSQDRPSLPGANVLTF. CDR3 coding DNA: TGTGCCAGCAGCCAAGACAGGCCTAGCCTCCCTGGGGCCAACGTCCTGACTTTC. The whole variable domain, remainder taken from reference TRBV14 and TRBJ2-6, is EAGVTQFPSHSVIEKGQTVTLRCDPISGHDNLYWYRRVMGKEIKFLLHFVKESKQDESGMPNNRFLAERTGGTYSTLKVQPAELEDSGVYFCASSQDRPSLPGANVLTFGAGSRLTVL.

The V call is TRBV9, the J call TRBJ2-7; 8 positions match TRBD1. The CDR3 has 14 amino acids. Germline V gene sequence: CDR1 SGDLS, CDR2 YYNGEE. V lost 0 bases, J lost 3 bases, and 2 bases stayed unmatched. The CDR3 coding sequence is TGTGCCAGCAGCGTAGGGGACAGGCACTACGAGCAGTACTTC. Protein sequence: CASSVGDRHYEQYF. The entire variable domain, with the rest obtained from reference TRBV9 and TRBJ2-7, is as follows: DSGVTQTPKHLITATGQRVTLRCSPRSGDLSVYWYQQSLDQGLQFLIQYYNGEERAKGNILERFSAQQFPDLHSELNLSSLELGDSALYFCASSVGDRHYEQYFGPGTRLTVT.

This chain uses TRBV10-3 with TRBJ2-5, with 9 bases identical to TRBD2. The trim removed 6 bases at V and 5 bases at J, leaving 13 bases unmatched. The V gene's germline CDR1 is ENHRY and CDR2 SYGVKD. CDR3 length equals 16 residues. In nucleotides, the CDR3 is TGTGCCATCAGCTCCGCTGGCGGGGGGGCAGGGGAGACCCAGTACTTC. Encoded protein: CAISSAGGGAGETQYF.

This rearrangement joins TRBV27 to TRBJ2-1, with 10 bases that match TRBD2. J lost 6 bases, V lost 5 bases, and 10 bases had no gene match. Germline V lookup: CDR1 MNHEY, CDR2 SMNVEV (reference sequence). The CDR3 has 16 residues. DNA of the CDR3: TGTGCCAGCAGTCCTCAGACTAGCGGGCCATTCAATGAGCAGTTCTTC. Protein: CASSPQTSGPFNEQFF.

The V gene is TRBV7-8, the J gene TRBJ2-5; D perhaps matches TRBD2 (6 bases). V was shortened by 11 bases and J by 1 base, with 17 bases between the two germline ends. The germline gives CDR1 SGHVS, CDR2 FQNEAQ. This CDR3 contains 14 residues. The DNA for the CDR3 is TGTGCCTCGCTCGGTGGGGGGTTCCAAGAGACCCAGTACTTC. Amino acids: CASLGGGFQETQYF.

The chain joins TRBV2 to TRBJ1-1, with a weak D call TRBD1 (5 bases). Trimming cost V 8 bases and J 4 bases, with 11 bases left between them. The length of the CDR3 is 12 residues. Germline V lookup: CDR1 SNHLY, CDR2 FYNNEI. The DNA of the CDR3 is TGTGCCAGCCAGGGCACGGGCACTGAAGCTTTCTTT. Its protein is CASQGTGTEAFF.

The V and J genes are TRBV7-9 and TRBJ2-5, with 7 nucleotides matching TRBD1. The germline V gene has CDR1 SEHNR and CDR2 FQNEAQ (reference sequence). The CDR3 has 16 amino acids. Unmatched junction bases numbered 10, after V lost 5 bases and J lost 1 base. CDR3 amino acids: CASSVPGQQGQETQYF. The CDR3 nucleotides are TGTGCCAGCAGCGTACCGGGACAGCAAGGCCAAGAGACCCAGTACTTC.

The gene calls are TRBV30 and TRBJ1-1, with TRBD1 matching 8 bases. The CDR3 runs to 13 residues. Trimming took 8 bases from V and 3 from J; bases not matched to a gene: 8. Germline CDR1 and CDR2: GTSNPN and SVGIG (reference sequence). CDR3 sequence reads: CAGDRGLDTEAFF. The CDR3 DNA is TGTGCCGGTGACAGGGGCCTGGACACTGAAGCTTTCTTT. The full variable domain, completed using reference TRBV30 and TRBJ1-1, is SQTIHQWPATLVQPVGSPLSLECTVEGTSNPNLYWYRQAAGRGLQLLFYSVGIGQISSEVPQNLSASRPQDRQFILSSKKLLLSDSGFYLCAGDRGLDTEAFFGQGTRLTVV.

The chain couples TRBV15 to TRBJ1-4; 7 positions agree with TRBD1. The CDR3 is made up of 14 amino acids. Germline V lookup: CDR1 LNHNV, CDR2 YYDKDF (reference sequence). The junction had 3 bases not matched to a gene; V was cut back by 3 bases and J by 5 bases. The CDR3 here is CATSRGQRNEKLFF. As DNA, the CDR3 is TGTGCCACCAGCAGGGGACAGAGGAATGAAAAACTGTTTTTT.

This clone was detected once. Here the CDR3 reads CAWMEDRGHYGYTF. The DNA of the CDR3 is TGTGCCTGGATGGAGGACAGGGGCCACTATGGCTACACCTTC. V and J are TRBV30 and TRBJ1-2; the match to TRBD1 covers 9 bases. In germline, CDR1 is GTSNPN, CDR2 SVGIG (reference sequence). The CDR3 totals 14 residues. V lost 4 bases to trimming and J lost 3 bases; unmatched junction nucleotides: 6.

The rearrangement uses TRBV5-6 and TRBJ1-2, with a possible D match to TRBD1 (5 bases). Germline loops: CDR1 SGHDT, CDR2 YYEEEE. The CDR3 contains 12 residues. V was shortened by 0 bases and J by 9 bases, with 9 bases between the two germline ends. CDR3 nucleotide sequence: TGTGCCAGCAGCTTGGACGGACACAGCTACACCTTC. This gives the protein CASSLDGHSYTF. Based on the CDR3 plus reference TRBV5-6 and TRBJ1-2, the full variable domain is DAGVTQSPTHLIKTRGQQVTLRCSPKSGHDTVSWYQQALGQGPQFIFQYYEEEERQRGNFPDRFSGHQFPNYSSELNVNALLLGDSALYLCASSLDGHSYTFGSGTRLTVV.

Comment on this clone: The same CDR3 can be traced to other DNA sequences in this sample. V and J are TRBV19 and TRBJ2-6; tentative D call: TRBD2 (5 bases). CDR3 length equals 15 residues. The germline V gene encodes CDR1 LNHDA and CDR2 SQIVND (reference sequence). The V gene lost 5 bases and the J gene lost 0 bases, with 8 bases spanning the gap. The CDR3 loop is CASSRRGSGANVLTF. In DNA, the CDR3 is TGTGCCAGTAGTCGACGGGGCTCTGGGGCCAACGTCCTGACTTTC.

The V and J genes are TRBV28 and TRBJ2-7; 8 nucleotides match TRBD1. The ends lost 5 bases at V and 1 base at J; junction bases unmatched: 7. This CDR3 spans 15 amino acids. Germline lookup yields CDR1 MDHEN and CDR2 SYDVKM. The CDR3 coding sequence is TGTGCCAGCAGTCAGCCGGACAGGGAATCCTACGAGCAGTACTTC. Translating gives CASSQPDRESYEQYF.

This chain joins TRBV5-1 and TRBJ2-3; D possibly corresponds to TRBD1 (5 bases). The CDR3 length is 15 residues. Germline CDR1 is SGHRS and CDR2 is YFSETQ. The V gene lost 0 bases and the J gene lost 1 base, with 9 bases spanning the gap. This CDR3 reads CASSLEVGGTDTQYF. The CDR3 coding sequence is TGCGCCAGCAGCTTGGAGGTAGGGGGCACAGATACGCAGTATTTT.

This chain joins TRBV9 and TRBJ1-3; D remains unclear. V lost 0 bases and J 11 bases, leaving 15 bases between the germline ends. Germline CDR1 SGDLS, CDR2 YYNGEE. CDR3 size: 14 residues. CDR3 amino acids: CASSVGGPAYAIYF. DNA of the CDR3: TGTGCCAGCAGCGTAGGCGGGCCTGCTTACGCCATATATTTT.

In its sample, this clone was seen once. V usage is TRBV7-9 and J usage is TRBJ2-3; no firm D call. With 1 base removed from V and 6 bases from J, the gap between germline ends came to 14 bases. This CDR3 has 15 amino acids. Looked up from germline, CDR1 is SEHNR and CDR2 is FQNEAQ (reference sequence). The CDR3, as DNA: TGTGCCAGCAGCTTAGGCTTGGGCGAAGAGGATACGCAGTATTTT. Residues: CASSLGLGEEDTQYF.